This TCR beta chain is from a study of PD-1 blockade in classical Hodgkin lymphoma. Study findings and constraints: CD8+ TCR diversity did not rise significantly by C4D1, unlike CD4+.

Method: immunoSEQ multiplex PCR; TCRdb's copy keeps in-frame clones and lacks some. Seen here are about 54,000 clones, under 95% observed once, and the top ten hold under 11%. V lost 6 bases and J lost 2, with 14 bases in between. Germline V gene data show CDR1 as MNHEY and CDR2 as SMNVEV (reference sequence). The CDR3 covers 15 residues. A single count supports this clone. Antigen unknown. Relapse was seen in all patients after autologous stem cell transplantation, and brentuximab vedotin exposure was variable. V is TRBV27 and J is TRBJ1-5; no firm D call. This sample comprised peripheral blood mononuclear cells (PBMCs), obtained before the second cycle of nivolumab. This receptor was taken from a human donor with classical Hodgkin lymphoma. The CDR3 is CASSPSTGGNQPQHF. The DNA of the CDR3 is TGTGCCAGCAGCCCCTCGACCGGGGGCAATCAGCCCCAGCATTTT.